The 30 T cell receptor beta chains below were found in one sample sequenced in a study of blood T cell repertoires in COVID-19. Using immunoSEQ multiplex PCR, the repertoire was profiled, and TCRdb retains in-frame clones only, with some absent. The sample lists 90,000 to 130,000 clones; 70% to 90% were seen once. Sequenced sample: peripheral blood. These receptors were taken from a woman in her forties or fifties with acute or convalescent COVID-19.

The chain links TRBV27 to TRBJ2-7, with 12 positions matching TRBD2. With 8 bases clipped from V and 6 bases from J, the junction kept 20 bases outside the gene matches. This CDR3 has 18 amino acids. Per germline, CDR1 MNHEY and CDR2 SMNVEV (reference sequence). The DNA for the CDR3 is TGTGCCAGCTGCAAAGTACTGACTAGCGGGAGCCCCAGCTCCGAGCAGTACTTC. It translates to CASCKVLTSGSPSSEQYF.

This rearrangement joins TRBV7-9 to TRBJ1-4; D gene ambiguous. The CDR3 extends over 14 amino acids. Germline CDR1 SEHNR, CDR2 FQNEAQ (reference sequence). V was pared by 5 bases and J by 7 bases, with 14 bases between. CDR3 amino acids: CASSPGNPGEKLFF. CDR3 bases: TGTGCCAGCAGCCCGGGGAACCCCGGTGAAAAACTGTTTTTT.

The chain links TRBV9 to TRBJ2-7; D possibly corresponds to TRBD1 (6 bases). The CDR3 runs to 16 residues. CDR1 and CDR2 (germline): SGDLS, YYNGEE. V shed 3 bases and J shed 2 bases, with 18 bases lying between them. CDR3 sequence: CASSANSQGFAYEQYF. CDR3 coding DNA: TGTGCCAGCAGCGCGAACTCACAGGGTTTCGCCTACGAGCAGTACTTC.

The gene calls are TRBV6-5 and TRBJ2-4; 7 nucleotides agree with TRBD1. Germline V gene data show CDR1 as MNHEY and CDR2 as SVGAGI. J lost 3 bases, V lost 4 bases, and 6 bases had no gene match. The CDR3 sequence is 15 residues long. Written as DNA, the CDR3 is TGTGCCAGCAGTTTACTGACAGGGAGCAAAAACATTCAGTACTTC. Encoded protein: CASSLLTGSKNIQYF.

The chain combines TRBV2 with TRBJ1-5; D not resolved. The germline V gene encodes CDR1 SNHLY and CDR2 FYNNEI. The CDR3 totals 14 residues. Trimming cost V 6 bases and J 2 bases, with 11 bases left between them. The CDR3 nucleotides are TGTGCCAGCAGCCCGGAGGTTGGCAATCAGCCCCAGCATTTT. Translation: CASSPEVGNQPQHF.

A note on this clone: A junction end diverges from the germline sequence, so it may reflect a read error. This chain links TRBV23-1 with TRBJ2-7; D might be TRBD1 (6 bases). TRBV23-1 is an ORF, and what it does is uncertain. The CDR3 has 16 residues. The CDR3 DNA reads TGCGCCAGCAGTCAAGAGAGGGACACCCCTTTCCTGAGGGGGAACTTC. Its protein product is CASSQERDTPFLRGNF.

This clone was seen a handful of times. V usage is TRBV10-3 and J usage is TRBJ1-1; possible D gene TRBD1, 5 bases. The V gene's germline CDR1 is ENHRY and CDR2 SYGVKD. V lost 2 bases to trimming and J lost 1 base, with 14 bases between them. CDR3 length: 16 residues. The DNA of the CDR3 is TGTGCCATCAGTGAGCTTCGTGTAGGACAGAACACTGAAGCTTTCTTT. Translated, it gives CAISELRVGQNTEAFF.

This rearrangement joins TRBV19 to TRBJ2-7; 8 bases map to TRBD2. Germline CDR1 LNHDA, CDR2 SQIVND (reference sequence). The trim removed 6 bases at V and 7 bases at J, leaving 11 bases unmatched. CDR3 length equals 14 residues. The DNA of the CDR3 is TGTGCCAGTAGACGGGCGGGAGGCAATGGGGAGCAGTACTTC. Translated, it gives CASRRAGGNGEQYF. The full variable domain, completed using reference TRBV19 and TRBJ2-7, is DGGITQSPKYLFRKEGQNVTLSCEQNLNHDAMYWYRQDPGQGLRLIYYSQIVNDFQKGDIAEGYSVSREKKESFPLTVTSAQKNPTAFYLCASRRAGGNGEQYFGPGTRLTVT.

The chain links TRBV3-1 (or the pseudogene TRBV3-2) to TRBJ1-2; TRBD1 is a possible D gene (6 bases). The CDR3 length is 16 residues. V lost 0 bases and J 4 bases, leaving 15 bases between the germline ends. Germline CDR1 is LGHDT and CDR2 is YNNKEL (reference sequence). The CDR3 DNA reads TGTGCCAGCAGCCAAGATGGGAGGCGGGGGGCCTATGGCTACACCTTC. It specifies CASSQDGRRGAYGYTF.

The J gene is TRBJ1-3, the V gene TRBV2, with 12 bases matching TRBD1. This CDR3 is 16 amino acids long. J lost 2 bases, V lost 4 bases, and 3 bases had no gene match. Per germline, CDR1 SNHLY and CDR2 FYNNEI. Here the CDR3 reads CASSGGTGGTGNTIYF. The CDR3 DNA reads as TGTGCCAGCAGTGGGGGGACAGGGGGCACTGGAAACACCATATATTTT. The full variable domain, in which reference TRBV2 and TRBJ1-3 provide the parts outside the CDR3, is EPEVTQTPSHQVTQMGQEVILRCVPISNHLYFYWYRQILGQKVEFLVSFYNNEISEKSEIFDDQFSVERPDGSNFTLKIRSTKLEDSAMYFCASSGGTGGTGNTIYFGEGSWLTVV.

The count of this clone is one. This chain connects TRBV19 to TRBJ2-3, with D possibly being TRBD2 (5 bases). Deletions cut 1 base from V and 6 bases from J, with 5 bases between. Germline CDR1 and CDR2: LNHDA and SQIVND (reference sequence). CDR3 length: 12 residues. The CDR3 bases are TGTGCCAGTAGTATAGGAGGGGATACGCAGTATTTT. Translated: CASSIGGDTQYF. Supplemented by reference TRBV19 and TRBJ2-3, the full variable domain reads DGGITQSPKYLFRKEGQNVTLSCEQNLNHDAMYWYRQDPGQGLRLIYYSQIVNDFQKGDIAEGYSVSREKKESFPLTVTSAQKNPTAFYLCASSIGGDTQYFGPGTRLTVL.

The rearrangement links TRBV29-1 to TRBJ2-2; 8 positions agree with TRBD1. The CDR3 length is 12 residues. V gave up 7 bases and J gave up 5 bases; unmatched junction bases: 3. The germline CDR1 and CDR2 sequences are SQVTM and ANQGSEA. CDR3 protein: CSARQGTGELFF. The CDR3 DNA follows: TGCAGCGCTCGACAGGGGACCGGGGAGCTGTTTTTT.

The DNA for the CDR3 is TGTGCCACCAGCGGGGAGGGAGTTCAGACCCAGTACTTC. The encoded protein is CATSGEGVQTQYF. The chain recombines TRBV24-1 with TRBJ2-5, with 7 nucleotides matching TRBD2. From germline, CDR1 is KGHDR and CDR2 SFDVKD. The CDR3 loop spans 13 amino acids. V trimming: 7 bases; J trimming: 6 bases; junction bases outside the gene matches: 7.

The CDR3 reads CASSLDRGGTEAFF. CDR3 DNA sequence: TGTGCCAGCAGCTTAGATCGGGGGGGCACTGAAGCTTTCTTT. The chain joins TRBV11-2 to TRBJ1-1, with D perhaps TRBD1 (5 bases). The CDR3 covers 14 residues. Germline V gene sequence: CDR1 SGHAT, CDR2 FQNNGV. Trimming took 0 bases from V and 4 from J, leaving 9 bases between them.

This chain connects TRBV14 to TRBJ2-3; 9 nucleotides align to TRBD2. This CDR3 is built from 19 residues. The V and J ends lost 1 base and 0 bases, in that order; junction bases with no gene match: 11. Germline V gene lookup returns CDR1 SGHDN and CDR2 FVKESK. The chain's CDR3 is CASSQAPWSGRPSTDTQYF. The CDR3 region has the DNA TGTGCCAGCAGCCAAGCCCCGTGGAGCGGGAGGCCCAGCACAGATACGCAGTATTTT.

J is TRBJ2-3 and V is TRBV19, with D possibly being TRBD2 (6 bases). CDR1 and CDR2 from the germline V gene are LNHDA and SQIVND (reference sequence). There are 16 residues in the CDR3. Trimming removed 7 bases at V and 0 bases at J, with 17 bases between. DNA of the CDR3: TGTGCCAGTACCCTACGACTAGAAATGAGCACAGATACGCAGTATTTT. As protein: CASTLRLEMSTDTQYF.

The chain uses TRBV11-3 and TRBJ1-1; a weak D match, TRBD1 (6 bases). Trimming cost V 5 bases and J 3 bases, with 16 bases left between them. This CDR3 is 15 amino acids long. Germline assignment: CDR1 SGHNT and CDR2 YENEEA. The CDR3 coding sequence is TGTGCCAGCAGCCGAGGGGGGGCTGGGGACACTGAAGCTTTCTTT. Its protein product is CASSRGGAGDTEAFF.

This chain links TRBV3-1 (or the pseudogene TRBV3-2) with TRBJ1-2; D is perhaps TRBD1 (5 bases). This CDR3 contains 13 residues. CDR1 and CDR2 from the germline V gene are LGHDT and YNNKEL (reference sequence). Between the trimmed V and J ends, which lost 3 bases and 7 bases, there was a span of 12 bases. The CDR3 region has the DNA TGTGCCAGCAGCCACCAGGGAAGCCTTGGCTACACCTTC. Its translation: CASSHQGSLGYTF.

The chain couples TRBV5-5 to TRBJ2-3, with D perhaps TRBD1 (5 bases). The CDR3 contains 14 residues. Germline CDR1 reads SGHKS; CDR2 reads YYEKEE (reference sequence). Trimming took off 0 bases at V and 4 bases at J, with 9 bases between the two ends. CDR3 DNA: TGTGCCAGCAGCTTGGGCAGGGCCGCAGATACGCAGTATTTT. It encodes CASSLGRAADTQYF.

This clone was seen a few times. This chain joins TRBV19 and TRBJ2-2, with 8 bases that match TRBD2. Trimming cost V 8 bases and J 4 bases; bases outside gene matches: 9. The CDR3 sequence is 15 residues long. CDR1 and CDR2 from the germline V gene are LNHDA and SQIVND (reference sequence). CDR3 bases: TGTGCCAGTCGAACCGCGGGAGGCGCCACCGGGGAGCTGTTTTTT. Its protein product is CASRTAGGATGELFF.

The V gene is TRBV14, the J gene TRBJ1-1, with TRBD1 matching over 9 bases. The V gene's germline CDR1 is SGHDN and CDR2 FVKESK. V lost 1 base, J lost 14 bases, and 8 bases stayed unmatched. CDR3 length: 13 residues. The CDR3 DNA reads TGTGCCAGCAGCCAAGTTTCCGGGACAGGGCGGTTCTTT. Protein sequence: CASSQVSGTGRFF.

CDR3 residues: CASQKAGGPDEGYEQYF. The CDR3 DNA sequence: TGTGCCAGCCAAAAAGCGGGAGGCCCCGACGAAGGCTACGAGCAGTACTTC. The genes are TRBV19 and TRBJ2-7; TRBD2 matches 9 bases. The V and J ends lost 9 bases and 3 bases, in that order; junction bases with no gene match: 18. CDR1 and CDR2 from the germline V gene are LNHDA and SQIVND (reference sequence). The CDR3 sequence is 17 residues long.

The chain links TRBV5-1 to TRBJ2-2; 11 nucleotides line up with TRBD2. CDR1 is SGHRS and CDR2 is YFSETQ in the germline V gene. CDR3 length: 16 residues. J lost 4 bases, V lost 2 bases, and 4 bases had no gene match. In DNA, the CDR3 is TGCGCCAGCAGCTTAACTAGCGGGAGTAGCACCGGGGAGCTGTTTTTT. Its translation: CASSLTSGSSTGELFF.

The chain joins TRBV30 to TRBJ2-2, with TRBD2 matching over 10 bases. The germline CDR1 and CDR2 sequences are GTSNPN and SVGIG (reference sequence). This CDR3 contains 15 residues. The ends lost 3 bases at V and 4 bases at J; junction bases unmatched: 5. CDR3 in amino acids: CAWRMGLASTGELFF. CDR3 coding DNA: TGTGCCTGGAGGATGGGACTAGCGTCCACCGGGGAGCTGTTTTTT.

CDR3 loop: CAISEGKRPSGRSSNEQFF. The CDR3 nucleotides are TGTGCCATCAGTGAGGGAAAAAGGCCTAGCGGGAGGTCGAGTAATGAGCAGTTCTTC. The V and J genes are TRBV10-3 and TRBJ2-1, with TRBD2 matching 11 bases. The V gene end was trimmed by 2 bases and the J gene end by 7 bases; junction bases not matched to a gene: 16. CDR3 size: 19 residues. Germline lookup yields CDR1 ENHRY and CDR2 SYGVKD.

This clone was detected a few times. CDR3 in amino acids: CAWSLNTGELFF. The CDR3 DNA is TGTGCCTGGAGTCTGAACACCGGGGAGCTGTTTTTT. The rearrangement links TRBV30 to TRBJ2-2; D is uncertain. Germline CDR1 and CDR2: GTSNPN and SVGIG (reference sequence). V lost 2 bases to trimming and J lost 1 base, with 2 bases between them. There are 12 residues in the CDR3. The full variable domain, completed using reference TRBV30 and TRBJ2-2, is SQTIHQWPATLVQPVGSPLSLECTVEGTSNPNLYWYRQAAGRGLQLLFYSVGIGQISSEVPQNLSASRPQDRQFILSSKKLLLSDSGFYLCAWSLNTGELFFGEGSRLTVL.

The chain couples TRBV24-1 to TRBJ2-5; D remains unclear. Germline V gene lookup returns CDR1 KGHDR and CDR2 SFDVKD. V dropped 5 bases and J dropped 3 bases, with 9 bases sitting between them. The length of the CDR3 is 13 residues. In DNA form, the CDR3 reads TGTGCCACCAGTGCCAACTCGAAAGAGACCCAGTACTTC. It translates to CATSANSKETQYF.

V gene TRBV30 combines with J gene TRBJ1-6, with D perhaps matching TRBD1 (6 bases). The V end was cut by 7 bases, the J end by 6 bases, with 13 bases between. This CDR3 is 13 amino acids long. Germline-derived CDR1 and CDR2 are GTSNPN and SVGIG (reference sequence). The CDR3 DNA reads TGTGCCTACAAACAGGGTCGTAATTCACCCCTCCACTTT. Amino acid sequence: CAYKQGRNSPLHF.

The chain uses TRBV2 and TRBJ1-1; the match to TRBD1 covers 12 bases. Germline V lookup: CDR1 SNHLY, CDR2 FYNNEI. J was trimmed by 3 bases and V by 4 bases; bases with no gene match: 6. The CDR3 runs 16 residues. The CDR3 coding sequence is TGTGCCAGCAGTGTTGGGACAGGGGGCTCTGACACTGAAGCTTTCTTT. This gives the protein CASSVGTGGSDTEAFF.

The rearrangement uses TRBV5-6 and TRBJ2-5; D is ambiguous. This CDR3 region has 12 residues. V was cut by 5 bases and J by 3 bases, with 8 bases left in between. Germline CDR1 reads SGHDT; CDR2 reads YYEEEE. As DNA, the CDR3 is TGTGCCAGCAGTGAACAGAAAGAGACCCAGTACTTC. It codes for CASSEQKETQYF.